This TCR beta chain was recorded in a study of tumor-infiltrating lymphocytes in primary liver carcinoma. As for the study in general: The patient group consisted of men and women aged 30 to 69 years. Stage T1-T3 N0M0 tumors measured 4.2 to 10 cm at most.

Making TCR beta cDNA involved approximately 520 ng total RNA and a constant-region primer. Library construction for TCR beta comprised three nested multiplex PCR rounds performed with slightly modified ARM-PCR. TRBV1-TRBV30 forward and Cbeta reverse primers drove the first two roughly 10-cycle rounds. One entry per CDR3 protein, called by TCRdb with MiXCR from the multiplex PCR reads. The data show 330,000 or so distinct CDR3 sequences, roughly 61% seen once. Germline DNA was extracted alongside blood RNA, which was obtained from unsorted whole blood. With chronic HBV infection, the patients were also treatment-naive. CDR3 length: 15 amino acids. CDR1 and CDR2 (germline): SGHRS, YFSETQ. A note on this clonotype: Its specificity is unknown. The junction differs from germline at one of its ends, possibly a read error.

Findings and caveats of the study: Whereas tumor region pairs overlapped more, tumor-adjacent and tumor-blood pairs overlapped less.

This clonotype was obtained from a man aged 40-49 years with primary liver carcinoma and hepatitis B virus infection. The specimen sequenced was peripheral blood. This rearrangement joins TRBV5-1 to TRBJ2-7; 10 bases match TRBD2. The CDR3 DNA reads TGCGCCAGCAGCTTGGATCTAGCGGGAGCACTCGAGCGGTACTTC. Translating it yields CASSLDLAGALERYF. The variable domain in full, with the rest retrieved from reference TRBV5-1 and TRBJ2-7, is KAGVTQTPRYLIKTRGQQVTLSCSPISGHRSVSWYQQTPGQGLQFLFEYFSETQRNKGNFPGRFSGRQFSNSRSEMNVSTLELGDSALYLCASSLDLAGALERYFGPGTRLTVT.